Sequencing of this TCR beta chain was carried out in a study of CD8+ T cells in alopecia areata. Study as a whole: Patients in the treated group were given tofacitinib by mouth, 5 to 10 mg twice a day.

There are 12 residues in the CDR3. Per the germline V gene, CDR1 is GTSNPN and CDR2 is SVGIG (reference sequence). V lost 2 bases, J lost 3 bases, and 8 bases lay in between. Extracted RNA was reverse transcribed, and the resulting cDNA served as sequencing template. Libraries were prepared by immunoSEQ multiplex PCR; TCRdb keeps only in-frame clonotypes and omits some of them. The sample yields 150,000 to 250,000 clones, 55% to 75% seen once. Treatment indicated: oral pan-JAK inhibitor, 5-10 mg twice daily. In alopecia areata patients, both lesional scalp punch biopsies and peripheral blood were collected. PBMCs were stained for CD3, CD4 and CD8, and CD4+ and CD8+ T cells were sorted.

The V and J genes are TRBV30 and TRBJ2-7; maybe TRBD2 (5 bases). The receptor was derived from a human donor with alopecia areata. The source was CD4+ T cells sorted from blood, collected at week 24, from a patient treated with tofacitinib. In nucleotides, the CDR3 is TGTGCCTGGAGTCCGGGGTTCTACGAGCAGTACTTC. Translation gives CAWSPGFYEQYF.